The next 21 T cell receptor beta chains were all read from a single sample in a study of T cell repertoires in cytomegalovirus infection. These receptors have no identified antigens. A single record per CDR3 protein comes from TCRdb applying MiXCR to the reads. The sample lists around 140,000 distinct CDR3 sequences; roughly a third were seen once. This specimen was CD8+ T cells from cultured PBMCs, taken from culture after CMV antigen stimulation. The origin of the receptors is a human donor in good health (CMV status not recorded). Some clones in this sample may be carry-over from other donors' samples.

The chain uses TRBV7-8 and TRBJ2-1, with 7 bases identical to TRBD2. V was pared by 3 bases and J by 2 bases, with 1 base of the junction left unmatched. The CDR3 is 14 residues long. The germline gives CDR1 SGHVS, CDR2 FQNEAQ. CDR3 protein: CASSFGGTYNEQFF. The DNA of the CDR3 is TGTGCCAGCAGCTTCGGGGGGACCTACAATGAGCAGTTCTTC.

The table lists this clonotype with a few counts. The rearrangement links TRBV7-2 to TRBJ2-1; D tentatively fits TRBD1 or TRBD2 (5 bases each). Per the germline V gene, CDR1 is SGHTA and CDR2 is FQGNSA. There are 14 residues in the CDR3. Trimming removed 4 bases from V and 10 bases from J, with 17 bases in between. CDR3 DNA: TGTGCCAGCAGCTCGGGGCGGCCAAATTTCGAGCAGTTCTTC. Its translation is CASSSGRPNFEQFF. Full variable domain (outside the CDR3, taken from reference TRBV7-2 and TRBJ2-1): GAGVSQSPSNKVTEKGKDVELRCDPISGHTALYWYRQSLGQGLEFLIYFQGNSAPDKSGLPSDRFSAERTGGSVSTLTIQRTQQEDSAVYLCASSSGRPNFEQFFGPGTRLTVL.

At least ten counts were recorded for this clonotype. This rearrangement joins TRBV7-8 to TRBJ2-7; 7 bases match TRBD1. The J segment lost 2 bases and the V segment lost 5 bases, leaving 3 bases of the junction unmatched. This CDR3 spans 13 amino acids. CDR1 SGHVS and CDR2 FQNEAQ come from the germline V gene. Here the CDR3 reads CASSRGQTYEQYF. As DNA, the CDR3 is TGTGCCAGCAGCCGGGGACAGACCTACGAGCAGTACTTC.

This clonotype was recorded many times. This rearrangement joins TRBV7-2 to TRBJ2-2; no definite D call. V was trimmed by 5 bases and J by 0 bases, leaving 16 bases between them. In germline, CDR1 is SGHTA, CDR2 FQGNSA. The CDR3 has 17 amino acids. For the CDR3, the DNA is TGTGCCAGCAGCCCGTGGCGGACCTCCGCGAACACCGGGGAGCTGTTTTTT. This translates into CASSPWRTSANTGELFF.

This clonotype has more than one count but fewer than ten. The CDR3 spells CASSVGGYIGELFF. The CDR3 coding sequence is TGTGCCAGCAGCGTCGGGGGCTACATCGGGGAGCTGTTTTTT. The chain combines TRBV27 with TRBJ2-2; the D call may be TRBD1 or TRBD2 (6 bases each). The germline V gene has CDR1 MNHEY and CDR2 SMNVEV (reference sequence). The CDR3 consists of 14 residues. V was trimmed by 6 bases and J by 7 bases, leaving 15 bases between them.

The rearrangement links TRBV2 to TRBJ1-3, with 8 nucleotides matching TRBD1. The CDR3 spans 14 residues. Germline CDR1 reads SNHLY; CDR2 reads FYNNEI. J gave up 0 bases and V 9 bases, and 4 bases lay outside the gene matches. CDR3 sequence (DNA): TGTGCCAGGACAGGGGAGAGCTCTGGAAACACCATATATTTT. This sequence encodes CARTGESSGNTIYF.

This clonotype was recorded many times. This chain links TRBV18 with TRBJ1-4; the D gene is possibly TRBD1 (5 bases). This CDR3 has 12 amino acids. The V end lost 2 bases, the J end lost 7 bases, and 5 bases lay between the germline ends. Germline CDR1 KGHSH, CDR2 LQKENI. CDR3 in amino acids: CASSPGAEKLFF. The CDR3 DNA reads TGTGCCAGCTCACCAGGGGCTGAAAAACTGTTTTTT.

The chain links TRBV12-3 or TRBV12-4 to TRBJ2-1; 7 bases are a match to TRBD2. The CDR3 has 12 amino acids. V trimming: 8 bases; J trimming: 4 bases; junction bases outside the gene matches: 2. The DNA for the CDR3 is TGTGCCAGCGCGGGGGTTTACAATGAGCAGTTCTTC. This gives the protein CASAGVYNEQFF.

This chain connects TRBV6-5 to TRBJ2-7; either TRBD1 or TRBD2 may supply D (6 bases each). The V end was cut by 5 bases, the J end by 1 base, with 21 bases between. The CDR3 extends over 17 amino acids. Germline CDR1 reads MNHEY; CDR2 reads SVGAGI. CDR3 in amino acids: CASSPFQGGLSSYEQYF. CDR3 DNA: TGTGCCAGCAGTCCCTTCCAAGGGGGGCTAAGTTCCTACGAGCAGTACTTC.

This clonotype was observed a handful of times. The chain uses TRBV2 and TRBJ2-1; D unresolved. The germline V gene has CDR1 SNHLY and CDR2 FYNNEI. This CDR3 has 17 amino acids. V lost 3 bases and J 0 bases, leaving 15 bases between the germline ends. The CDR3 reads CASSDLSGSSSYNEQFF. As DNA, the CDR3 is TGTGCCAGCAGTGACCTCTCCGGTTCGAGCTCCTACAATGAGCAGTTCTTC.

This clonotype was seen a handful of times. This chain joins TRBV10-3 and TRBJ2-6; possible D gene TRBD1, 6 bases. Germline V gene data show CDR1 as ENHRY and CDR2 as SYGVKD. This CDR3 is built from 16 residues. V dropped 2 bases and J dropped 0 bases, with 8 bases sitting between them. The CDR3 nucleotides read TGTGCCATCAGTGAGACAGGGACCTCTGGGGCCAACGTCCTGACTTTC. This translates into CAISETGTSGANVLTF.

V is TRBV5-1 and J is TRBJ2-1; 8 positions agree with TRBD2. The CDR3 runs 15 residues. V was pared by 0 bases and J by 6 bases, with 5 bases of the junction left unmatched. Germline V lookup: CDR1 SGHRS, CDR2 YFSETQ. CDR3 residues: CASSLGTSFPNEQFF. CDR3 nucleotides: TGCGCCAGCAGCTTGGGGACTAGCTTCCCCAATGAGCAGTTCTTC. Combining the CDR3 with reference TRBV5-1 and TRBJ2-1 gives the whole variable domain KAGVTQTPRYLIKTRGQQVTLSCSPISGHRSVSWYQQTPGQGLQFLFEYFSETQRNKGNFPGRFSGRQFSNSRSEMNVSTLELGDSALYLCASSLGTSFPNEQFFGPGTRLTVL.

This chain uses TRBV29-1 with TRBJ2-7, with no clear D. Germline CDR1 is SQVTM and CDR2 is ANQGSEA. With 1 base removed from V and 0 bases from J, the gap between germline ends came to 10 bases. The CDR3 runs to 14 residues. In DNA form, the CDR3 reads TGCAGCGTTGAAGTTGGCAGGCCCTCCTACGAGCAGTACTTC. Translated, it gives CSVEVGRPSYEQYF.

The chain couples TRBV20-1 to TRBJ2-7; TRBD2 matches at 9 bases. Trimming cost V 3 bases and J 3 bases; bases outside gene matches: 12. Germline lookup yields CDR1 DFQATT and CDR2 SNEGSKA (reference sequence). The CDR3 has 16 residues. As DNA, the CDR3 is TGCAGTGCTAGTGGCAGCGGGGGGATCGGTTTCTACGAGCAGTACTTC. This translates into CSASGSGGIGFYEQYF.

In this sample, this clonotype turned up a few times. The rearrangement joins TRBV7-9 to TRBJ2-1; 7 bases agree with TRBD2. The CDR3 consists of 19 residues. Germline loops: CDR1 SEHNR, CDR2 FQNEAQ (reference sequence). The V and J ends lost 5 bases and 0 bases, in that order; junction bases with no gene match: 16. CDR3 loop: CASSIERDPKPNSYNEQFF. In DNA form, the CDR3 reads TGTGCCAGCAGCATTGAGCGGGACCCGAAACCCAACTCCTACAATGAGCAGTTCTTC.

This clonotype appeared a few times. The rearrangement links TRBV7-2 to TRBJ2-7, with 16 bases matching TRBD2. CDR1 and CDR2 from the germline V gene are SGHTA and FQGNSA. V gave up 2 bases and J gave up 3 bases; unmatched junction bases: 4. The CDR3 consists of 17 residues. This CDR3 is CASSLWGLAGGLYEQYF. Here the CDR3 DNA reads TGTGCCAGCAGCTTATGGGGACTAGCGGGGGGGCTCTACGAGCAGTACTTC.

This clonotype was seen more than once but under ten times. The chain links TRBV20-1 to TRBJ1-1; no clear D gene. The V gene lost 3 bases and the J gene lost 2 bases, with 7 bases spanning the gap. Germline-derived CDR1 and CDR2 are DFQATT and SNEGSKA (reference sequence). The CDR3 has 12 amino acids. CDR3 sequence: CSARDLNTEAFF. In DNA form, the CDR3 reads TGCAGTGCTAGGGACCTCAACACTGAAGCTTTCTTT.

This clonotype has a handful of counts. The V and J genes are TRBV7-9 and TRBJ2-2; 11 bases match TRBD1. Germline CDR1 reads SEHNR; CDR2 reads FQNEAQ (reference sequence). This CDR3 has 17 residues. The V segment lost 5 bases and the J segment 1 base; nucleotides outside the gene matches: 6. CDR3 protein: CASSLPGQGGNTGELFF. CDR3 nucleotides: TGTGCCAGCAGCCTTCCGGGACAGGGGGGGAACACCGGGGAGCTGTTTTTT.

The rearrangement uses TRBV7-2 and TRBJ2-1, with TRBD2 identical over 7 bases. The CDR3 loop spans 14 amino acids. V lost 0 bases, J lost 8 bases, and 4 bases stayed unmatched. CDR1 and CDR2 (germline): SGHTA, FQGNSA. This chain's CDR3 is CASSLAGGFDEQFF. CDR3 nucleotide sequence: TGTGCCAGCAGCTTAGCGGGGGGGTTTGATGAGCAGTTCTTC.

The chain has TRBV19 and TRBJ2-2; possibly TRBD2 for D (6 bases). The germline V and J ends were trimmed by 8 bases and 6 bases, with 13 bases remaining between them. Germline V lookup: CDR1 LNHDA, CDR2 SQIVND (reference sequence). CDR3 size: 13 residues. Here the CDR3 reads CASGYGGAGELFF. CDR3 bases: TGTGCCAGTGGCTACGGGGGAGCCGGGGAGCTGTTTTTT.

The J gene is TRBJ1-5, the V gene TRBV6-5; 9 nucleotides line up with TRBD1. CDR1 is MNHEY, CDR2 SVGAGI, per germline. This CDR3 is 16 amino acids long. The trim removed 6 bases at V and 2 bases at J, leaving 8 bases unmatched. Here the CDR3 DNA reads TGTGCCAGCAGACCGGGGACAGGGACGGGCAATCAGCCCCAGCATTTT. Residues: CASRPGTGTGNQPQHF.